The clone carrying this T cell receptor beta chain was found a few times. Antigen: not known. Germline-derived CDR1 and CDR2 are MDHEN and SYDVKM. This CDR3 is built from 13 residues. Trimming took 8 bases from V and 8 from J; bases not matched to a gene: 8. This specimen comes from a study of response to subunit inactivated influenza vaccine. Study-level findings and limits: Authors proposed each seasonal influenza vaccination draws in few new T cells.

TCRdb analysed the RT-PCR reads with MiXCR anew, one entry per CDR3 protein. The repertoire holds hundreds of thousands of distinct CDR3 sequences, with 12% to 15% as singletons. The TCR was taken from a man aged 50-60 years who received an inactivated influenza vaccine. The chain recombines TRBV28 with TRBJ2-1; 8 nucleotides line up with TRBD2. Sequencing used PBMCs from blood, obtained 14 days before vaccination. The CDR3 DNA follows: TGTGCCAGCGGACTAGCCTTTCGACATGAGCAGTTCTTC. It encodes CASGLAFRHEQFF.